One and the same sample provided the 28 T cell receptor beta chains below, sequenced in a study of blood T cell repertoires in COVID-19. Some clones are missing from TCRdb's copy, which holds only in-frame ones; the method was immunoSEQ multiplex PCR. The profile shows approximately 90,000 clones, approximately 86% of them singletons. Sequenced input: peripheral blood. These receptors were taken from a man aged 80 or over with active or convalescent COVID-19.

The chain has TRBV10-1 and TRBJ1-2; a possible D gene is TRBD1 (6 bases). V lost 3 bases and J lost 4, with 36 bases in between. The CDR3 length is 22 residues. Germline-derived CDR1 and CDR2 are WNHNN and SYGVQD (reference sequence). CDR3 nucleotides: TGCGCCAGCAGTGAATCCATCGGATCAGGGGTAATCCCAATCCCTCGGTTCTATGGCTACACCTTC. Residues: CASSESIGSGVIPIPRFYGYTF.

This rearrangement joins TRBV28 to TRBJ2-1, with 8 bases lining up with TRBD2. With V trimmed by 5 bases and J by 12 bases, 3 bases remained unmatched. Germline V gene lookup returns CDR1 MDHEN and CDR2 SYDVKM. The CDR3 extends over 11 amino acids. CDR3 DNA: TGTGCCAGCAGTGACGGGAGGGGGCAGTTCTTC. This sequence encodes CASSDGRGQFF.

There are a few counts of this clone. The chain uses TRBV27 and TRBJ2-7, with D unclear. Trimming pared 6 bases from V and 3 bases from J, leaving 15 bases between. The length of the CDR3 is 14 residues. Germline loops: CDR1 MNHEY, CDR2 SMNVEV (reference sequence). The CDR3 DNA follows: TGTGCCAGCAGCCTAGGTCGGCAAGGCTACGAGCAGTACTTC. As protein: CASSLGRQGYEQYF.

The chain combines TRBV18 with TRBJ2-7, with 7 bases identical to TRBD2. The CDR3 runs to 13 residues. Trimming removed 8 bases from V and 5 bases from J; junction bases left unmatched: 9. Germline V CDR1 and CDR2: KGHSH, LQKENI. The DNA of the CDR3 is TGTGCCAGCGTGCCAAACGCGGGAGACGAGCAGTACTTC. The encoded protein is CASVPNAGDEQYF.

This clone appeared a few times. The chain recombines TRBV5-1 with TRBJ2-1; TRBD1 might be the D (6 bases). Trimming removed 0 bases from V and 0 bases from J, with 10 bases in between. CDR1 is SGHRS, CDR2 YFSETQ, per germline. The CDR3 runs to 16 residues. In nucleotides, the CDR3 is TGCGCCAGCAGCTTGGGGGACACCAGCTCCTACAATGAGCAGTTCTTC. Its translation is CASSLGDTSSYNEQFF.

J is TRBJ2-5 and V is TRBV7-8, with 13 bases identical to TRBD2. The CDR3 extends over 16 amino acids. After removal of 4 bases from V and 5 bases from J, the junction contained 7 bases not matched to a gene. Germline values: CDR1 SGHVS, CDR2 FQNEAQ. CDR3 DNA sequence: TGTGCCAGCAGCTCCCGGACTAGCGGGAGTGGGGAGACCCAGTACTTC. It is translated as CASSSRTSGSGETQYF.

V is TRBV28 and J is TRBJ1-2, with D uncertain. Germline V lookup: CDR1 MDHEN, CDR2 SYDVKM. The CDR3 is 12 amino acids. With 5 bases removed from V and 7 bases from J, the gap between germline ends came to 11 bases. The CDR3 region is CASSIALGGYTF. The CDR3 DNA is TGTGCCAGCAGTATTGCGCTCGGTGGCTACACCTTC.

The chain combines TRBV19 with TRBJ1-2; TRBD1 agrees at 10 bases. The CDR3 has 11 residues. Germline trimming cut 6 bases from V and 9 bases from J; bases unmatched to any gene: 1. The germline V gene encodes CDR1 LNHDA and CDR2 SQIVND (reference sequence). CDR3 loop: CASRTGGSYTF. DNA for the CDR3: TGTGCCAGTAGGACAGGGGGCAGCTACACCTTC.

This chain uses TRBV11-2 with TRBJ1-4; TRBD1 matches at 7 bases. This CDR3 spans 13 amino acids. The germline V gene encodes CDR1 SGHAT and CDR2 FQNNGV. Trimming cost V 5 bases and J 8 bases; bases outside gene matches: 5. CDR3 coding DNA: TGTGCCAGCAGCCCTGGGACAGTAGAAAAACTGTTTTTT. This gives the protein CASSPGTVEKLFF.

The V call is TRBV28, the J call TRBJ1-4; 11 positions agree with TRBD1. Germline V gives CDR1 MDHEN, CDR2 SYDVKM. J was trimmed by 8 bases and V by 5 bases; bases with no gene match: 10. The CDR3 loop spans 16 amino acids. In DNA, the CDR3 is TGTGCCAGCAGTCCCCACGGACAGGGGGCGTGGGAAAAACTGTTTTTT. It translates to CASSPHGQGAWEKLFF. Variable domain in full (rest from reference TRBV28 and TRBJ1-4): DVKVTQSSRYLVKRTGEKVFLECVQDMDHENMFWYRQDPGLGLRLIYFSYDVKMKEKGDIPEGYSVSREKKERFSLILESASTNQTSMYLCASSPHGQGAWEKLFFGSGTQLSVL.

The V gene is TRBV4-2, the J gene TRBJ2-7; TRBD2 agrees at 10 bases. This CDR3 is 15 amino acids long. Germline loops: CDR1 LGHNA, CDR2 YNFKEQ. Losses at the gene ends were 3 bases for V and 2 bases for J; bases not matched to a gene: 4. CDR3 sequence reads: CASSHESGRAYEQYF. The CDR3 bases are TGTGCCAGCAGCCATGAAAGCGGGAGGGCCTACGAGCAGTACTTC.

This clone was recorded only once. The V gene is TRBV5-1, the J gene TRBJ2-7, with 9 nucleotides matching TRBD2. The CDR3 extends over 16 amino acids. From germline, CDR1 is SGHRS and CDR2 YFSETQ. V lost 2 bases, J lost 0 bases, and 6 bases stayed unmatched. CDR3 residues: CASSLGTSSSSYEQYF. The CDR3 DNA reads as TGCGCCAGCAGCTTAGGGACTAGCTCAAGCTCCTACGAGCAGTACTTC. Supplemented by reference TRBV5-1 and TRBJ2-7, the full variable domain reads KAGVTQTPRYLIKTRGQQVTLSCSPISGHRSVSWYQQTPGQGLQFLFEYFSETQRNKGNFPGRFSGRQFSNSRSEMNVSTLELGDSALYLCASSLGTSSSSYEQYFGPGTRLTVT.

This clone occurred a few times. The chain carries TRBV7-8 and TRBJ2-1; 9 nucleotides agree with TRBD2. Germline CDR1 and CDR2: SGHVS and FQNEAQ. This CDR3 spans 15 amino acids. V dropped 3 bases and J dropped 5; count of bases not matched to a gene: 5. Here the CDR3 DNA reads TGTGCCAGCAGCTTTCCCGGGACTAGCAACAATGAGCAGTTCTTC. This translates into CASSFPGTSNNEQFF.

The chain employs TRBV5-1 and TRBJ2-5; TRBD2 is a possible D gene (5 bases). CDR1 is SGHRS, CDR2 YFSETQ, per germline. Trimming removed 4 bases at V and 5 bases at J, with 15 bases between. The length of the CDR3 is 14 residues. The CDR3 nucleotides read TGCGCCAGCAGCCCAGGACTTAAATCGGAGACCCAGTACTTC. Its protein product is CASSPGLKSETQYF.

The chain carries TRBV30 and TRBJ1-1, with D unclear. Germline V lookup: CDR1 GTSNPN, CDR2 SVGIG (reference sequence). The CDR3 covers 13 residues. V was shortened by 3 bases and J by 10 bases, with 18 bases between the two germline ends. CDR3 sequence (DNA): TGTGCCTGGAGCCCCCCGACTCTTGAGGCAGCTTTCTTT. Translation gives CAWSPPTLEAAFF. The full variable domain, completed using reference TRBV30 and TRBJ1-1, is SQTIHQWPATLVQPVGSPLSLECTVEGTSNPNLYWYRQAAGRGLQLLFYSVGIGQISSEVPQNLSASRPQDRQFILSSKKLLLSDSGFYLCAWSPPTLEAAFFGQGTRLTVV.

A single count supports this clone. The chain couples TRBV27 to TRBJ1-4, with 10 positions matching TRBD1. The V and J ends lost 5 bases and 5 bases, in that order; junction bases with no gene match: 5. CDR1 and CDR2 from the germline V gene are MNHEY and SMNVEV (reference sequence). This CDR3 contains 15 residues. The CDR3 DNA sequence: TGTGCCAGCAGTCCCCGGACAGGGGGGAATGAAAAACTGTTTTTT. It yields the protein CASSPRTGGNEKLFF.

The V call is TRBV6-5, the J call TRBJ2-5; possible D gene TRBD2, 6 bases. Per the germline V gene, CDR1 is MNHEY and CDR2 is SVGAGI. Trimming stripped 0 bases from V and 5 bases from J, with 16 bases between. The length of the CDR3 is 16 residues. CDR3 loop: CASSYSGGSSFETQYF. Written as DNA, the CDR3 is TGTGCCAGCAGTTACTCGGGGGGTTCGTCGTTCGAGACCCAGTACTTC.

The gene calls are TRBV18 and TRBJ2-5; D is possibly TRBD1 (5 bases). Trimming shortened V by 3 bases and J by 2 bases, and 7 bases separated the two germline ends. CDR1 is KGHSH, CDR2 LQKENI, per germline. The CDR3 loop spans 13 amino acids. CDR3 nucleotide sequence: TGTGCCAGCTCACCGCGGACACAAGAGACCCAGTACTTC. Translating it yields CASSPRTQETQYF.

J is TRBJ1-1 and V is TRBV6-5, with 7 positions matching TRBD1. This CDR3 is built from 13 residues. The V gene end was trimmed by 8 bases and the J gene end by 1 base; junction bases not matched to a gene: 4. The V gene's germline CDR1 is MNHEY and CDR2 SVGAGI. Here the CDR3 DNA reads TGTGCCAGCGTAGGACAGGCGAACACTGAAGCTTTCTTT. Translated: CASVGQANTEAFF.

The CDR3 DNA reads TGTGCCAGCAGTGAAACAGGATGGAACACTGAAGCTTTCTTT. It yields the protein CASSETGWNTEAFF. The rearrangement links TRBV25-1 to TRBJ1-1, with a possible D match to TRBD1 (5 bases). V was clipped by 2 bases and J by 1 base, with 8 bases between them. CDR1 and CDR2 (germline): MGHDK, SYGVNS. The CDR3 has 14 residues.

The rearrangement uses TRBV7-6 and TRBJ2-1; 9 positions match TRBD2. The CDR3 totals 15 residues. V shed 1 base, J shed 9 bases, and the junction held 7 bases outside the gene matches. From germline, CDR1 is SGHVS and CDR2 FNYEAQ. CDR3 protein: CASSLGLADGGEQFF. Written as DNA, the CDR3 is TGTGCCAGCAGCTTAGGACTAGCGGATGGGGGTGAGCAGTTCTTC.

The chain recombines TRBV18 with TRBJ2-7; D is ambiguous. The CDR3 sequence is 13 residues long. With 4 bases removed from V and 1 base from J, the gap between germline ends came to 8 bases. Germline V CDR1 and CDR2: KGHSH, LQKENI. The CDR3 DNA reads TGTGCCAGCTCACTTACAGAGTCCTACGAGCAGTACTTC. This codes for CASSLTESYEQYF. Combining the CDR3 with reference TRBV18 and TRBJ2-7 gives the whole variable domain NAGVMQNPRHLVRRRGQEARLRCSPMKGHSHVYWYRQLPEEGLKFMVYLQKENIIDESGMPKERFSAEFPKEGPSILRIQQVVRGDSAAYFCASSLTESYEQYFGPGTRLTVT.

V is TRBV6-2 or TRBV6-3 and J is TRBJ1-5; D call uncertain. V was trimmed by 0 bases and J by 4 bases, leaving 13 bases between them. CDR3 length: 16 amino acids. Germline CDR1 reads MNHEY; CDR2 reads SVGEGT. Here the CDR3 reads CASSYSITPLNQPQHF. The DNA of the CDR3 is TGTGCCAGCAGTTACTCGATTACACCTCTTAATCAGCCCCAGCATTTT.

The chain links TRBV10-3 to TRBJ1-6; 7 nucleotides line up with TRBD1. The V gene end was trimmed by 2 bases and the J gene end by 7 bases; junction bases not matched to a gene: 2. The germline V gene has CDR1 ENHRY and CDR2 SYGVKD. The CDR3 is 14 amino acids. CDR3: CAISETGDNSPLHF. In nucleotides, the CDR3 is TGTGCCATCAGTGAGACAGGGGACAATTCACCCCTCCACTTT.

The chain combines TRBV18 with TRBJ1-5; tentative D call: TRBD1 (6 bases). Germline CDR1 KGHSH, CDR2 LQKENI. The CDR3 runs 16 residues. V lost 0 bases and J 2 bases, leaving 11 bases between the germline ends. The CDR3 loop is CASSPPGRGGNQPQHF. DNA of the CDR3: TGTGCCAGCTCACCACCGGGCAGGGGTGGCAATCAGCCCCAGCATTTT.

The rearrangement joins TRBV5-1 to TRBJ1-1, with TRBD1 identical over 9 bases. The V gene's germline CDR1 is SGHRS and CDR2 YFSETQ. Trimming cost V 2 bases and J 1 base; bases outside gene matches: 6. This CDR3 is built from 16 residues. DNA of the CDR3: TGCGCCAGCAGCTTACACCGGGACAGGGCGAACACTGAAGCTTTCTTT. Translation gives CASSLHRDRANTEAFF.

This sequence joins TRBV7-4 and TRBJ1-1; perhaps TRBD1 as D (5 bases). The CDR3 sequence is 19 residues long. Trimming removed 3 bases at V and 0 bases at J, with 23 bases between. CDR1 and CDR2 (germline): SGHVT, SQSDAQ. CDR3 region: CASSFEVRDRNPMNTEAFF. The DNA of the CDR3 is TGTGCCAGCAGCTTTGAGGTGCGGGACCGAAATCCCATGAACACTGAAGCTTTCTTT. Supplemented by reference TRBV7-4 and TRBJ1-1, the full variable domain reads GAGVSQSPRYKVAKRGRDVALRCDSISGHVTLYWYRQTLGQGSEVLTYSQSDAQRDKSGRPSGRFSAERPERSVSTLKIQRTEQGDSAVYLCASSFEVRDRNPMNTEAFFGQGTRLTVV.

CDR3 DNA sequence: TGTGCCAGCAGGGAGGACAGAACTTTCACAGATACGCAGTATTTT. It is translated as CASREDRTFTDTQYF. This rearrangement joins TRBV28 to TRBJ2-3, with D tentatively TRBD1 (6 bases). The germline CDR1 and CDR2 sequences are MDHEN and SYDVKM. The V end lost 6 bases, the J end lost 2 bases, and 15 bases lay between the germline ends. The CDR3 extends over 15 amino acids.